This T cell receptor beta chain was obtained from a study of shared clonotypes between healthy human individuals. The data were produced by immunoSEQ multiplex PCR, yet TCRdb's version contains in-frame clones alone and is incomplete. The sample holds approximately 980,000 clones; around 80% are singletons and the top ten take nearly 1.5%. Study-level results: On the whole, naive subsets had larger estimated richness than memory subsets had.

On this clone: Its antigen is undetermined.

Sequencing input: memory CD4+ T cells sorted from blood. Subset specified: CD45RA-negative fraction. This receptor was obtained from a man between 18 and 35 years old in good health.

The CDR3 nucleotides read TGCGCCAGCAGTGAGGGTGCGTTCGCAGATACGCAGTATTTT. This translates into CASSEGAFADTQYF. This chain connects TRBV10-1 to TRBJ2-3; D unresolved. The V gene lost 2 bases and the J gene lost 4 bases, with 10 bases spanning the gap. The CDR3 length is 14 residues. Per germline, CDR1 WNHNN and CDR2 SYGVQD (reference sequence).